This TCR beta chain was sequenced in a study of blood T cell repertoires in COVID-19. Study as a whole: The United States, Italy and Spain supplied acute and convalescent COVID-19 samples. Sources were T cells, B-cell-depleted T cells, or PBMCs; the material itself was cDNA or gDNA.

V lost 7 bases and J 8 bases, leaving 12 bases between the germline ends. CDR1 is MNHEY and CDR2 is SVGAGI in the germline V gene. The CDR3 covers 13 residues. In the original analysis: Amplification with reference gene primers provided the estimates of nucleated cell counts. The table came from immunoSEQ multiplex PCR; TCRdb's copy has only in-frame clones and leaves some out. That table furnishes V, J and clone size, whereas the DNA furnished D and trimming. The table lists around 250,000 clones, around 86% of them singletons, with 6% to 9% in the top ten. The sequencing sample was made of peripheral blood. V usage is TRBV6-5 and J usage is TRBJ1-6, with D possibly matching TRBD1 (6 bases). The receptor comes from an older woman with active or convalescent COVID-19. CDR3 loop: CASNGTPYSPLHF. In DNA form, the CDR3 reads TGTGCCAGCAATGGGACACCGTATTCACCCCTCCACTTT.